This T cell receptor beta chain was documented in a study of shared clonotypes between healthy human individuals. Study in general: Plates per donor: three CD4 naive, three CD4 memory, two CD8 naive, one CD8 memory.

This clone was seen a single time. Its cognate antigen is unknown. This CDR3 is also generated by other DNA sequences in the sample. Clones were read by immunoSEQ multiplex PCR, and TCRdb kept only the in-frame ones, dropping some. The sample has 2 million to 3 million clones, approximately 94% seen once. Study-wide results and limits: When compared with the clonotypes that were shared by all four sorted-subset donors, the non-shared clonotypes turned out to have lower generation probabilities.

Germline V CDR1 and CDR2: SGHRS, YFSETQ. With 0 bases removed from V and 4 bases from J, the gap between germline ends came to 7 bases. CDR3 length equals 14 residues. None of the donors, who were healthy HIV-negative adults, had recently had acute infections or vaccinations. The clonotype was recovered from a man aged 18 to 29 in good health. The chain employs TRBV5-1 and TRBJ1-4; D not resolved. The sequenced sample was naive CD4+ T cells sorted from blood. Stated subset: CD45RA+ positively selected. CDR3 sequence reads: CASSLGGINEKLFF. The CDR3 region has the DNA TGCGCCAGCAGCTTGGGGGGTATTAATGAAAAACTGTTTTTT.